This TCR beta chain was obtained from a study of blood T cell repertoires in COVID-19 (dated by TCRdb to the early 2020s). Broadly, across the study: Samples covering the acute and convalescent phases of COVID-19 were provided by collaborators in the United States, Italy and Spain. The material from the prospective study consisted of cDNA or gDNA derived from T cells, B-cell-depleted T cells, or PBMCs. Deeply sampled blood TCRbeta repertoires from subjects exposed to, actively infected with, or recovered from COVID-19 were included in the dataset. A freely available public database, intended as a resource for researchers studying the immune response to SARS-CoV-2, is where the repertoires were released. Samples came from the ongoing ImmuneRACE study (first 160 participants) plus 1,254 subjects from 6 global collaborators. The sample metadata nearly always contained a de-identified subject ID, COVID-19 status, age in years and sex. Where HLA class I and class II types were available, the types were taken from metadata supplied by the sample provider, not from assay-based typing. Beyond this particular receptor, the publication reports: The amount of clinical and demographic metadata varied by source and participant and was provided uncurated.

For this clone: It lacks a known antigen. The record has no base qualities; no much larger clone is one base away.

The collaborating institutions used their own protocols to collect whole blood in K2EDTA tubes. For TCRbeta analysis, collaborator samples were shipped as frozen whole blood, as isolated PBMCs, or as DNA extracted from either sample type. Spanning cysteine to phenylalanine, the CDR3 consists of 13 amino acids. Left in the record is the CDR3 DNA by itself, 39 bases read in frame from the first base. CDR1 and CDR2 are read off the germline V gene as SNHLY and FYNNEI. The V and J ends are trimmed by 0 bases and 7 bases, leaving 7 bases between them. The immunoSEQ Assay, a bias-controlled multiplex PCR, was used to amplify TCRbeta CDR3 regions from genomic DNA. For the original study's pipeline: The number of nucleated cells in each sample was estimated from the amplification of reference gene primers within the assay. Sequence reads were collapsed and filtered to measure the absolute abundance of every unique TCRbeta CDR3 rearrangement. For each sample, productive Simpson clonality was calculated by taking the square root of Simpson's diversity index across productive rearrangements. TCRdb stores this immuneACCESS table with in-frame sequences only. Part of the clones is absent; in the studies checked, under half of the shortfall reflects unresolved V genes, and no reason is known for the rest. V, J and clone size reflect that table, while D and trimming were determined from the DNA. The sample yields about 90,000 clones; 75% to 85% were counted once. 10% to 13% of the sample is taken by the ten largest.

The receptor comes from a woman aged 70-85 years with acute or convalescent COVID-19. The rearrangement joined TRBV2 to TRBJ2-1; the D gene cannot be resolved reliably. The sequencing sample was made of peripheral blood. DNA sequence: TGTGCCAGCAGTGAAGCGTACGGGAATGAGCAGTTCTTC. It codes for CASSEAYGNEQFF.